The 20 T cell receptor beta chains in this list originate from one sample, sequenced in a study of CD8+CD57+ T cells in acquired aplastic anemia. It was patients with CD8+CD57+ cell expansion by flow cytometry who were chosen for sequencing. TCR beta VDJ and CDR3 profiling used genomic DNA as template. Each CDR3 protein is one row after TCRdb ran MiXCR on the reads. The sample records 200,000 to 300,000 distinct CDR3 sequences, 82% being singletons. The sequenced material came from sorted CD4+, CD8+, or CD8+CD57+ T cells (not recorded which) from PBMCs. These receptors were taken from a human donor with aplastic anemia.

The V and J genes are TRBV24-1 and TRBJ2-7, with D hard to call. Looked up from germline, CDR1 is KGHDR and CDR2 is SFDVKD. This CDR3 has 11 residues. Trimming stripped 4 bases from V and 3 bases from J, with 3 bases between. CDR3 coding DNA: TGTGCCACCAGTGACAACTACGAGCAGTACTTC. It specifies CATSDNYEQYF.

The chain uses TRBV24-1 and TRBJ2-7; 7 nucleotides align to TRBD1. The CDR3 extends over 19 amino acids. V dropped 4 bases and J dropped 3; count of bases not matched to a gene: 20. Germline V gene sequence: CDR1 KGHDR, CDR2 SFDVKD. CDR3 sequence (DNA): TGTGCCACCAGTGACGAGACAGGGTCACTCAGCGGAATATTCTACGAGCAGTACTTC. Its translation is CATSDETGSLSGIFYEQYF.

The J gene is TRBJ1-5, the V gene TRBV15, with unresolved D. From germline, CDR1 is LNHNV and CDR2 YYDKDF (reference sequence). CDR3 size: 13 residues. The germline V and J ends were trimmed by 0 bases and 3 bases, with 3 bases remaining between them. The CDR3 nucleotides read TGTGCCACCAGCAGAGAGGACAATCAGCCCCAGCATTTT. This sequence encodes CATSREDNQPQHF.

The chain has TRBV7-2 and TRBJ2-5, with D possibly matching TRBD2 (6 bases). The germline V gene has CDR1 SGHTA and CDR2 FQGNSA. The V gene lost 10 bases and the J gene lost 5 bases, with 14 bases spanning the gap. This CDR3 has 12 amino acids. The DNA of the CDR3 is TGTGCCACAGACCCGGGAGTGGAGACCCAGTACTTC. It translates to CATDPGVETQYF.

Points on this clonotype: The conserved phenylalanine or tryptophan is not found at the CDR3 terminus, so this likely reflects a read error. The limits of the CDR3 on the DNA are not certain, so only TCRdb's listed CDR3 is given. The CDR3: CASSEQGNGDQYVGP. The gene calls are TRBV2 and TRBJ1-1; the table's D call TRBD1 went unverified against the DNA. The germline gives CDR1 SNHLY, CDR2 FYNNEI. Termini included, the CDR3 measures 15 amino acids.

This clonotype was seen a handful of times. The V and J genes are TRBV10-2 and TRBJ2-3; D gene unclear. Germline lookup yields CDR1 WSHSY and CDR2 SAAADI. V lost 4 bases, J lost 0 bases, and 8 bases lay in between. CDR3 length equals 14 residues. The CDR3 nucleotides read TGCGCCAGCAGTGCAACTGGGAGCACAGATACGCAGTATTTT. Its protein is CASSATGSTDTQYF.

The CDR3 DNA is TGTGCCAGCAGCGTAGACGACACCCAAGAGACCCAGTACTTC. Amino acids: CASSVDDTQETQYF. The chain links TRBV9 to TRBJ2-5; D gene uncertain. Between the trimmed V and J ends, which lost 0 bases and 1 base, there was a span of 7 bases. The CDR3 runs 14 residues. Germline V gives CDR1 SGDLS, CDR2 YYNGEE.

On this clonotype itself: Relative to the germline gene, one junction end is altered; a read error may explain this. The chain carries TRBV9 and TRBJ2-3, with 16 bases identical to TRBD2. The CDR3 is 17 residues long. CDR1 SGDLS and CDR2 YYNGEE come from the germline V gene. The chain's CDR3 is CASSHTGTSGGADTQYF. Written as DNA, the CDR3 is TGCGCCAGCAGCCATACAGGGACTAGCGGGGGGGCAGATACGCAGTATTTT.

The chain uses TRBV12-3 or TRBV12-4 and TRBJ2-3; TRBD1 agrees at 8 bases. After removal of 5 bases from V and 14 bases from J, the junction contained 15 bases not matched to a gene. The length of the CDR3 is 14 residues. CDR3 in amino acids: CASSPDRALEKLYF. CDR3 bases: TGTGCCAGCAGTCCGGACAGGGCACTAGAAAAACTGTATTTT.

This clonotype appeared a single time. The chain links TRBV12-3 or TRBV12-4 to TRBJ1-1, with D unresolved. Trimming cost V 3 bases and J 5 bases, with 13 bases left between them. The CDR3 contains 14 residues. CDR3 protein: CASSFPGPGTEAFF. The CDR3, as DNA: TGTGCCAGCAGTTTCCCAGGTCCGGGGACTGAAGCTTTCTTT.

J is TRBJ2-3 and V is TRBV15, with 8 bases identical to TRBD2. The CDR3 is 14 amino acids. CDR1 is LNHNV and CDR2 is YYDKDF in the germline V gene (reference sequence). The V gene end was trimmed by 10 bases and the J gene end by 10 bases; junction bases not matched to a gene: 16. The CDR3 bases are TGTGCCAGCAGTCGGGCGGGGGGATCTTATGCGCAGTATTTT. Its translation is CASSRAGGSYAQYF. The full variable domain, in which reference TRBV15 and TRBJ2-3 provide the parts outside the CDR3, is DAMVIQNPRYQVTQFGKPVTLSCSQTLNHNVMYWYQQKSSQAPKLLFHYYDKDFNNEADTPDNFQSRRPNTSFCFLDIRSPGLGDTAMYLCASSRAGGSYAQYFGPGTRLTVL.

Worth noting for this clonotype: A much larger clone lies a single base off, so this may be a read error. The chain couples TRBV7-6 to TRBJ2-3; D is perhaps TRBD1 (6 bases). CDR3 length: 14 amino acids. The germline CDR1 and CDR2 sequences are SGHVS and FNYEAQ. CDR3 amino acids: CASSSTTGSEAFLF. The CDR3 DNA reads TGTGCCAGCAGCTCCACTACAGGGAGCGAAGCTTTCCTTTTT.

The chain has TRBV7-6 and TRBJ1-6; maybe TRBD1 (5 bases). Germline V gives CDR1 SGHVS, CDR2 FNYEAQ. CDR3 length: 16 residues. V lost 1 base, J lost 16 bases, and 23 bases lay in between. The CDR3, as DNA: TGTGCCAGCAGCTTAGGGGACGGCACCTGCACCTACGAGCTCCACTTT. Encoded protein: CASSLGDGTCTYELHF.

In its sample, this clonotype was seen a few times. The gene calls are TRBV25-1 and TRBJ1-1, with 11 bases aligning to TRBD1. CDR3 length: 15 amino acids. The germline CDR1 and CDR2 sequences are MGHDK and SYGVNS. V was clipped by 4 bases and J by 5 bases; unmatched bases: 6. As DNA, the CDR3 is TGTGCCAGCAGTGGTCGGACAGGGGGCGTGACTGAAGCTTTCTTT. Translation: CASSGRTGGVTEAFF.

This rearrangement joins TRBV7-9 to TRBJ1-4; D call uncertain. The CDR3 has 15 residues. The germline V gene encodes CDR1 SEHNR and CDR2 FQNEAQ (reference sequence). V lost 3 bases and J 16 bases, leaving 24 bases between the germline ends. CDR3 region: CASSFRRSGRSDQFF. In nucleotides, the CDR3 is TGTGCCAGCAGCTTCCGAAGGAGCGGGAGGAGCGATCAGTTTTTT.

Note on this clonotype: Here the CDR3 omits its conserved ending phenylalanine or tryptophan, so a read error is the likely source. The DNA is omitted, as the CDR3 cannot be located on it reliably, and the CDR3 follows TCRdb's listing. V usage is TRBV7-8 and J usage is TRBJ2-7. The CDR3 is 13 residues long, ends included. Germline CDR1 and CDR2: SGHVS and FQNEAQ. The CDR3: CASSLRPDITIEA.

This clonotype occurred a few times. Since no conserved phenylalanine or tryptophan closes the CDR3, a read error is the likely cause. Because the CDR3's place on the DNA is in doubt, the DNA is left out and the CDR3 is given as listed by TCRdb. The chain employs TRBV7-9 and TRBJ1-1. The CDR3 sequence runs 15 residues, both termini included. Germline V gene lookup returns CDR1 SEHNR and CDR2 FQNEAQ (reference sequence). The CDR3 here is CASSFQRSGGSDEFS.

The CDR3, as DNA: TGTGCCAGCAGCATCGATAGCGCAGCCTATAATTCACAGTTCTTC. This gives the protein CASSIDSAAYNSQFF. The chain is built from TRBV9 and TRBJ2-1, with a possible D match to TRBD2 (5 bases). CDR3 length equals 15 residues. V lost 4 bases to trimming and J lost 13 bases, with 24 bases between them. Germline-derived CDR1 and CDR2 are SGDLS and YYNGEE. The full variable domain, its missing parts supplied by reference TRBV9 and TRBJ2-1, is DSGVTQTPKHLITATGQRVTLRCSPRSGDLSVYWYQQSLDQGLQFLIQYYNGEERAKGNILERFSAQQFPDLHSELNLSSLELGDSALYFCASSIDSAAYNSQFFGPGTRLTVL.

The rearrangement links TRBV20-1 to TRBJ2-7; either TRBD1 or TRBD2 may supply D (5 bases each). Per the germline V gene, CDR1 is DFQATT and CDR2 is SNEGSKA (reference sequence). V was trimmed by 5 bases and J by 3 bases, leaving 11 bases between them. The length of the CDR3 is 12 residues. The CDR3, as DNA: TGCAGTGCTGGGGACGGGATCTACGAGCAGTACTTC. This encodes CSAGDGIYEQYF.

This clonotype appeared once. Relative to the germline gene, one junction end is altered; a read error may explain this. Here the CDR3 DNA reads TGTGCCAGCACAATACAGGGCAACGCCGTTGAACACTGTTTT. Translated, it gives CASTIQGNAVEHCF. The chain recombines TRBV7-9 with TRBJ2-3; possibly TRBD1 for D (6 bases). The CDR3 has 14 residues. CDR1 is SEHNR and CDR2 is FQNEAQ in the germline V gene (reference sequence).